Included here is one TCR beta chain sequence, with context. This specimen comes from a study of blood T cell repertoires in COVID-19. As for the study in general: Whether acute or convalescent, the COVID-19 samples came from the United States, Italy and Spain. PBMCs, B-cell-depleted T cells, or T cells were the source of the cDNA or gDNA that made up the material.

Germline CDR1 reads PRHDT; CDR2 reads FYEKMQ (reference sequence). CDR3 length: 14 residues. Trimming left V 5 bases short and J 8 bases short, with 15 bases between. As processed by the authors: Reference gene primer amplification yielded estimated nucleated cell counts. Only in-frame clones appear in the TCRdb table, and some are missing; sequencing was by immunoSEQ multiplex PCR. The V and J calls and the clone size are those of that table, but D and trimming were determined from the DNA. Here the sample spans about 250,000 clones, 75% to 90% being singletons. The V call is TRBV13, the J call TRBJ1-4, with unresolved D. This receptor was identified in a man aged 25-40 years with acute or convalescent COVID-19. The sequencing input was peripheral blood. CDR3: CASSPREGGEKLFF. In DNA, the CDR3 is TGTGCCAGCAGCCCGCGTGAGGGAGGAGAAAAACTGTTTTTT.